This paragraph covers one TCR beta chain sequence. Its matching antigen is unknown. Primers: 60 Vbeta forward and 13 Jbeta reverse. The protocol was immunoSEQ multiplex PCR, while the TCRdb copy is restricted to in-frame clones and leaves out a portion. The table shows 150,000 to 200,000 clones, with about 80% occurring only once. The CDR3 length is 17 residues. Trimming took 5 bases from V and 0 from J; bases not matched to a gene: 8. Germline V gives CDR1 LNHDA, CDR2 SQIVND (reference sequence). This specimen comes from a study of cytomegalovirus exposure and HLA in healthy donors. Study conclusions and caveats: Later, an analysis showed that TCR beta chains associated with HLA were more clonally expanded than others that were equally common. Exclusion as indistinguishable affected some V segments, including TRBV6-2 and TRBV6-3. Sequencing probably produced one cluster of sequence variants that were highly shared.

This TCR came from a boy aged 5-17 years in good health and CMV-seronegative. The J gene is TRBJ2-1, the V gene TRBV19, with TRBD2 matching over 9 bases. The sequencing input was PBMCs. In DNA, the CDR3 is TGTGCCAGTAGTCCCTACAGAGCGGGAGGCTCCTACAATGAGCAGTTCTTC. This encodes CASSPYRAGGSYNEQFF.